These T cell receptor beta chains were read from a single sample in a study of blood T cell repertoires in COVID-19. Some clones are missing from TCRdb's copy, which holds only in-frame ones; the method was immunoSEQ multiplex PCR. The table lists around 300,000 clones, 75% to 90% of them singletons. The sequencing sample was made of peripheral blood. All receptors derive from a man aged 45-65 years with acute or convalescent COVID-19. CDR3s include the opening cysteine and the closing phenylalanine or tryptophan. The D gene is left open where the match is weak. Size is stated for part of the rows, as once, few or many counts, or as a class when the clone is expanded.

D,size,J,V,CDR3,DNA
TRBD2,.,TRBJ2-2,TRBV3-1/TRBV3-2,CASSLGLANTGELFF,TGTGCCAGCAGCTTGGGACTAGCGAACACCGGGGAGCTGTTTTTT
.,.,TRBJ1-2,TRBV18,CASSLMRRDGYTF,TGTGCCAGCTCATTAATGAGGAGGGATGGCTACACCTTC
TRBD1,.,TRBJ2-5,TRBV7-2,CASSLALIGTVGETQYF,TGTGCCAGCAGCTTAGCGCTTATAGGGACAGTAGGAGAGACCCAGTACTTC
.,.,TRBJ1-1,TRBV2,CASSQYKMNTEAFF,TGTGCCAGCAGCCAGTATAAAATGAACACTGAAGCTTTCTTT
TRBD1,.,TRBJ1-5,TRBV7-2,CASSTGQGSNQPQHF,TGTGCCAGCAGCACCGGACAGGGTAGCAATCAGCCCCAGCATTTT
TRBD1,.,TRBJ2-7,TRBV5-5,CASSLAVMFGQGGEQYF,TGTGCCAGCAGCTTGGCGGTGATGTTCGGACAGGGTGGCGAGCAGTACTTC
.,.,TRBJ2-1,TRBV5-8,CASSSDTSSYNEQFF,TGTGCCAGCAGCTCGGACACGAGCTCCTACAATGAGCAGTTCTTC
.,few,TRBJ1-5,TRBV5-1,CASRKAAGSNQPQHF,TGCGCCAGCAGGAAGGCAGCGGGAAGCAATCAGCCCCAGCATTTT
TRBD1,.,TRBJ2-2,TRBV10-3,CAIRTGRSTGELFF,TGTGCCATCAGGACAGGGCGTAGCACCGGGGAGCTGTTTTTT
.,.,TRBJ2-6,TRBV12-5,CASGSSGANVLTF,TGTGCTAGTGGTTCATCTGGGGCCAACGTCCTGACTTTC
.,.,TRBJ2-7,TRBV10-3,CAIREAGGEQYF,TGTGCCATCAGAGAAGCCGGAGGCGAGCAGTACTTC
.,.,TRBJ1-2,TRBV2,CASSERGWVFGYTF,TGTGCCAGCAGTGAAAGGGGGTGGGTCTTTGGCTACACCTTC
.,.,TRBJ1-1,TRBV5-1,CASSLLQARETEAFF,TGCGCCAGCAGCTTGTTACAAGCCCGGGAGACTGAAGCTTTCTTT
TRBD2,.,TRBJ2-7,TRBV5-1,CASRTLAGTYEQYF,TGCGCCAGCAGGACCCTAGCGGGAACCTACGAGCAGTACTTC
.,.,TRBJ2-1,TRBV23-1,CASSLGTLTGRNNEQFF,TGCGCCAGCAGCCTGGGCACGTTGACAGGACGAAACAATGAGCAGTTCTTC
.,.,TRBJ2-3,TRBV6-1,CASSEYGGATDTQYF,TGTGCCAGCAGTGAATACGGGGGAGCCACAGATACGCAGTATTTT